The clone carrying this T cell receptor beta chain is a singleton in its sample. Trimming removed 5 bases from V and 1 base from J; junction bases left unmatched: 8. The CDR3 is made up of 17 amino acids. Germline V gene data show CDR1 as SGHNT and CDR2 as YENEEA. This sample is drawn from a study of blood T cell repertoires in COVID-19. For the study at large: The cDNA or gDNA used as material had been derived from T cells, B-cell-depleted T cells, or PBMCs.

Enrolled through a virtual design, the participants were between roughly 18 and 89 years of age and came from about two dozen US areas. Clinical history as reported by participants underpinned cohort assignment. Here immunoSEQ multiplex PCR was the method, and the copy in TCRdb shows in-frame clones only, minus some. The data show a few hundred thousand clones, roughly 89% seen once. This TCR was sampled from a woman aged 25 to 39 who had recovered from COVID-19. The specimen was PBMCs or T cells enriched from blood (not recorded which). The chain employs TRBV11-3 and TRBJ2-4; TRBD1 matches 10 bases. The CDR3 region has the DNA TGTGCCAGCAGCCCCCCGACAGGGGGCGAGGCCAAAAACATTCAGTACTTC. This gives the protein CASSPPTGGEAKNIQYF.